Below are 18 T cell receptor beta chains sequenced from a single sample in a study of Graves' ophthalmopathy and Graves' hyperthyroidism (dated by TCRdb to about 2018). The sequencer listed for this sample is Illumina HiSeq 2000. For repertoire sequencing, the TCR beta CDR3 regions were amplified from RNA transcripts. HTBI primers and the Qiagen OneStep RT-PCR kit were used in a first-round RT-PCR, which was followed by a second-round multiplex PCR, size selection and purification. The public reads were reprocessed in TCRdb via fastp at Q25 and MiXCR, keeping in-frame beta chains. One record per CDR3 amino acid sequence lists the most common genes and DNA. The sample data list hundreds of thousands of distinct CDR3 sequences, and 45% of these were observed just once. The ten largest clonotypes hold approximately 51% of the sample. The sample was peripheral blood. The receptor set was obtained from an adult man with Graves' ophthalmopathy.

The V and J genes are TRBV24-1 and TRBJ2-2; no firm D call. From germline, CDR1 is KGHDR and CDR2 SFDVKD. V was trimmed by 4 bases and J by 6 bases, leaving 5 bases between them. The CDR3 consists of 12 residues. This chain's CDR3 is CATSDYSGELFF. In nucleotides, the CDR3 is TGTGCCACCAGTGACTACTCCGGGGAGCTGTTTTTT.

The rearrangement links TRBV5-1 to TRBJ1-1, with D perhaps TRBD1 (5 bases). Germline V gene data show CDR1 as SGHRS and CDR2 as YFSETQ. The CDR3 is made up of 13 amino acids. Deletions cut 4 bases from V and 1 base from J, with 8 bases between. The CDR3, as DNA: TGCGCCAGCAGCACGGGGGGGAACACTGAAGCTTTCTTT. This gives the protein CASSTGGNTEAFF.

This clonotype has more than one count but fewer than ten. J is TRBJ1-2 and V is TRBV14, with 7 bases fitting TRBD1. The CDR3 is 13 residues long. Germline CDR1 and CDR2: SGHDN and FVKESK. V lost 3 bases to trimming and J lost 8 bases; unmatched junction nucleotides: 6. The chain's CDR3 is CASSQTGSLGYTF. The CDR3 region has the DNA TGTGCCAGCAGCCAGACAGGGAGTTTGGGCTACACCTTC.

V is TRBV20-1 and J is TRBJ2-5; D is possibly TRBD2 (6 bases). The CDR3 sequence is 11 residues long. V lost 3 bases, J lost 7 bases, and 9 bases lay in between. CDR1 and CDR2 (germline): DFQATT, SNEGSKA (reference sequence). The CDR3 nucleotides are TGCAGTGCTAGGGAGGGTGGGACCCAGTACTTC. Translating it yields CSAREGGTQYF.

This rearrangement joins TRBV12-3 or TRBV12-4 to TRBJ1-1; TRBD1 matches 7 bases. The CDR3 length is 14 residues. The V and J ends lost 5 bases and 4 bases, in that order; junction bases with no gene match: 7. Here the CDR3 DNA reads TGTGCCAGCAGTCGAGGACAGGCGAGCACTGAAGCTTTCTTT. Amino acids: CASSRGQASTEAFF.

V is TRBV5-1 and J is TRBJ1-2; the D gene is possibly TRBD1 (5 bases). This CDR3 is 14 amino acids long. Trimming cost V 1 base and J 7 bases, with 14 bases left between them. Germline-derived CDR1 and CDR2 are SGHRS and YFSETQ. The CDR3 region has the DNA TGCGCCAGCAGCTTGAATCCTCTGGGGGGTGGCTACACCTTC. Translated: CASSLNPLGGGYTF.

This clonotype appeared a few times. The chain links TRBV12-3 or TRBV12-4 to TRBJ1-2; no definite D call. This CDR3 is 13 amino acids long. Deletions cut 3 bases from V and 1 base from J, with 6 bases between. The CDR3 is CASSFDLNYGYTF. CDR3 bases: TGTGCCAGCAGTTTCGACCTTAACTATGGCTACACCTTC.

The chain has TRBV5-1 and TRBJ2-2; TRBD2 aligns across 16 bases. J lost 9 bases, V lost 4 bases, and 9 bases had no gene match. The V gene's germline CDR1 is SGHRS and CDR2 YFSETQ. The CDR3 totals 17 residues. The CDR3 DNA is TGCGCCAGCAGCCAAGGGACTAGCGGGAGGGCCTATCGGGAGCTGTTTTTT. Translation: CASSQGTSGRAYRELFF. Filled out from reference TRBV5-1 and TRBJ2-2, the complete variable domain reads KAGVTQTPRYLIKTRGQQVTLSCSPISGHRSVSWYQQTPGQGLQFLFEYFSETQRNKGNFPGRFSGRQFSNSRSEMNVSTLELGDSALYLCASSQGTSGRAYRELFFGEGSRLTVL.

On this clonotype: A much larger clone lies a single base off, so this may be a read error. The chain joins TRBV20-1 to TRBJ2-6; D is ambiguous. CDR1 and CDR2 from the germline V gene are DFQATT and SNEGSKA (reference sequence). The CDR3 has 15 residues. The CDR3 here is CSASAGISGVNVLTF. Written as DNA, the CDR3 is TGCAGTGCTAGCGCTGGGATCTCTGGGGTCAACGTCCTGACTTTC.

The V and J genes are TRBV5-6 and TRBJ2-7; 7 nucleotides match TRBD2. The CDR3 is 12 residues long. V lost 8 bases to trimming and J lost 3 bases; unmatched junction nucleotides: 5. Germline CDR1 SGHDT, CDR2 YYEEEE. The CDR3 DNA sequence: TGTGCCAGACTAGCGAAGAACTACGAGCAGTACTTC. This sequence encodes CARLAKNYEQYF.

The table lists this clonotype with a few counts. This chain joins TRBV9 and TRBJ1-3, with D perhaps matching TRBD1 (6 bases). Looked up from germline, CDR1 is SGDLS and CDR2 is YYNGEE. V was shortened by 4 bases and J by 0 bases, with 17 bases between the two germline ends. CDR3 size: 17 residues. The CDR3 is CASSLGTGTYSGNTIYF. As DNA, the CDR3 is TGTGCCAGCAGCTTAGGAACAGGGACATACTCTGGAAACACCATATATTTT.

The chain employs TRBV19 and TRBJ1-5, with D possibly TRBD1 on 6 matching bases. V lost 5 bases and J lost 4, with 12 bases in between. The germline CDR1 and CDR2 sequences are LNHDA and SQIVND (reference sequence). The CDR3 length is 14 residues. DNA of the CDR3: TGTGCCAGTAGTCCCGGGGGCTGGAATCAGCCCCAGCATTTT. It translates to CASSPGGWNQPQHF.

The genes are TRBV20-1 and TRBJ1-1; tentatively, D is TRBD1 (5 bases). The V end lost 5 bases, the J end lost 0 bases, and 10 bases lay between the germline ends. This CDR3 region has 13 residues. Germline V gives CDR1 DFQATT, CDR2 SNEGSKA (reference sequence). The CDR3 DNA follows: TGCAGTGCTTACCCAGGGATGAACACTGAAGCTTTCTTT. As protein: CSAYPGMNTEAFF.

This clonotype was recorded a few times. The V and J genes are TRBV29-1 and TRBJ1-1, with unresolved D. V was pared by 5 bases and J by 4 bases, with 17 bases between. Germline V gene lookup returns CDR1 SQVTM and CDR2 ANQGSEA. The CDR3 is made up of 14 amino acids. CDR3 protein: CSVSRLQPPTEAFF. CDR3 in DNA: TGCAGCGTTTCTAGACTTCAACCCCCCACTGAAGCTTTCTTT.

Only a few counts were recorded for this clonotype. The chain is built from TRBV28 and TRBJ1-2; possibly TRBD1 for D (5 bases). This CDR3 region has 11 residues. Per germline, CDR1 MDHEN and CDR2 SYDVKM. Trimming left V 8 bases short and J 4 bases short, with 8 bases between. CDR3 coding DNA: TGTGCCAGCCAGGGCGGCTATGGCTACACCTTC. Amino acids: CASQGGYGYTF.

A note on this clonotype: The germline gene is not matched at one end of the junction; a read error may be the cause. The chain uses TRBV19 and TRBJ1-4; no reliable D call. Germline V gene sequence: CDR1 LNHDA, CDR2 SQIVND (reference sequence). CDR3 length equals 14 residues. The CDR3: CASSKGSTNEKLLF. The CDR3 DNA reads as TGTGCCAGTAGTAAGGGATCAACTAATGAAAAACTGCTTTTT.

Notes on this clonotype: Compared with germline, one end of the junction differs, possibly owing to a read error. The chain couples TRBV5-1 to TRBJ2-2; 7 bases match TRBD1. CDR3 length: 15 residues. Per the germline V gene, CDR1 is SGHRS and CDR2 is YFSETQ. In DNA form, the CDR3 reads TGCGCCAGTGGATCCGGGACAGCAAACACCGGGGAGCTGCTTTTT. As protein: CASGSGTANTGELLF.

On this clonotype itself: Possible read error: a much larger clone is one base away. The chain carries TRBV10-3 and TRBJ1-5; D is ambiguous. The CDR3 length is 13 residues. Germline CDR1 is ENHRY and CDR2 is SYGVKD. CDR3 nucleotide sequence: TGTGCCATCACCGAAGATAGCAATCGGCCCCAGCATTTT. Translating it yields CAITEDSNRPQHF.